Following are 9 T cell receptor beta chains from one sample sequenced in a study of T-cell reconstitution after alpha-beta-depleted transplantation in children. Preparing the TCRbeta library involved the use of unique molecular identifiers. A single record per CDR3 protein comes from TCRdb applying MiXCR to the PCR reads. The table shows some 440,000 distinct CDR3 sequences, with roughly 15% occurring only once. The source material was PBMCs, mostly from graft donor cells, sampled 360 days after TCRalphabeta/CD19-depleted stem cell transplant. The receptors here all came from a boy in the first two years of life who had a stem cell transplant for Wiskott-Aldrich syndrome, so the T cells may come from the graft donor.

This clonotype was seen a handful of times. This chain links TRBV20-1 with TRBJ2-2; D ambiguous. The CDR3 totals 13 residues. Per germline, CDR1 DFQATT and CDR2 SNEGSKA (reference sequence). With 3 bases removed from V and 3 bases from J, the gap between germline ends came to 8 bases. In DNA, the CDR3 is TGCAGTGCTAGCGGGCCCTACACCGGGGAGCTGTTTTTT. Protein product: CSASGPYTGELFF.

This clonotype showed up just a few times. The chain is built from TRBV7-9 and TRBJ2-1; weak D call: TRBD1 (5 bases). CDR3 length: 14 amino acids. Per germline, CDR1 SEHNR and CDR2 FQNEAQ (reference sequence). V was pared by 2 bases and J by 3 bases, with 8 bases between. DNA of the CDR3: TGTGCCAGCAGCTTAAGGGGAAACTACAATGAGCAGTTCTTC. Protein sequence: CASSLRGNYNEQFF.

The V and J genes are TRBV2 and TRBJ2-7, with a weak D call TRBD1 (6 bases). V dropped 7 bases and J dropped 0 bases, with 19 bases sitting between them. Germline CDR1 reads SNHLY; CDR2 reads FYNNEI. This CDR3 is built from 16 residues. The CDR3 DNA follows: TGTGCCAGCAACCCCCCTCGCAGGGGAGTCTCCTACGAGCAGTACTTC. Translation gives CASNPPRRGVSYEQYF.

There are a few counts of this clonotype. The chain couples TRBV5-1 to TRBJ2-1; 13 nucleotides align to TRBD2. Germline lookup yields CDR1 SGHRS and CDR2 YFSETQ. The CDR3 runs to 16 residues. J was trimmed by 6 bases and V by 3 bases; bases with no gene match: 6. CDR3 sequence reads: CASSSLAGGPPNEQFF. DNA for the CDR3: TGCGCCAGCAGCTCACTAGCGGGGGGGCCTCCCAATGAGCAGTTCTTC.

Many counts were recorded for this clonotype. CDR3 in amino acids: CASSKDFKTKNQPQHF. The CDR3 DNA sequence: TGTGCCAGCAGCAAAGACTTCAAGACAAAGAATCAGCCCCAGCATTTT. The gene calls are TRBV21-1 and TRBJ1-5. TRBV21-1 is an annotated pseudogene. The length of the CDR3 is 16 residues.

The chain has TRBV6-2 or TRBV6-3 and TRBJ2-7; D ambiguous. The CDR3 loop spans 14 amino acids. The V gene's germline CDR1 is MNHEY and CDR2 SVGEGT. Trimming stripped 4 bases from V and 4 bases from J, with 14 bases between. The CDR3 DNA is TGTGCCAGCAGTTGGTGGAATGAGGCTTACGAGCAGTACTTC. Translation gives CASSWWNEAYEQYF.

The sample holds a few counts of this clonotype. V is TRBV11-1 and J is TRBJ2-2, with 11 nucleotides matching TRBD2. Germline CDR1 is SGHAT and CDR2 is FQDESV (reference sequence). Losses at the gene ends were 2 bases for V and 0 bases for J; bases not matched to a gene: 8. The CDR3 runs to 19 residues. The CDR3: CASSLSPRLAGPNTGELFF. CDR3 nucleotides: TGTGCCAGCAGCTTATCCCCGAGACTAGCGGGACCGAACACCGGGGAGCTGTTTTTT.

This chain joins TRBV4-3 and TRBJ2-1; D may be TRBD1 (6 bases). V lost 3 bases, J lost 7 bases, and 13 bases lay in between. CDR3 size: 14 residues. CDR1 is LGHNA, CDR2 YSLEER, per germline. The DNA of the CDR3 is TGCGCCAGCAGCCAGGTTACAGGGCGTAATGAGCAGTTCTTC. Protein: CASSQVTGRNEQFF.

The table lists this clonotype with a few counts. This CDR3 is CATSDPSGSSYNEQFF. CDR3 DNA: TGTGCCACCAGTGATCCTAGCGGGAGTTCCTACAATGAGCAGTTCTTC. The chain joins TRBV24-1 to TRBJ2-1; TRBD2 aligns across 10 bases. Losses at the gene ends were 3 bases for V and 1 base for J; bases not matched to a gene: 2. The CDR3 covers 16 residues. The germline V gene encodes CDR1 KGHDR and CDR2 SFDVKD.